The TCR beta chain under discussion was sequenced for a study of OX40 agonist ivuxolimab in advanced cancers. As for the study in general: Partial responses were achieved by three patients, one with hepatocellular carcinoma and two with cutaneous melanoma.

A remark on this clone: Antigen: not known.

Using immunoSEQ multiplex PCR, the repertoire was profiled, and TCRdb retains in-frame clones only, with some absent. The sample holds about 26,000 clones, roughly 86% seen once. Study results and caveats: Among some nonresponders, normalized T-cell clonal expansion was also low.

The germline CDR1 and CDR2 sequences are SQVTM and ANQGSEA. The trim removed 6 bases at V and 0 bases at J, leaving 8 bases unmatched. The CDR3 runs to 15 residues. The material was CD4+ or CD8+ T cells sorted from blood, obtained in a trial of the OX40 agonist ivuxolimab. The chain is built from TRBV29-1 and TRBJ2-3, with 8 bases that match TRBD1. The sequence was obtained from an adult with an advanced solid tumor such as melanoma, head and neck, liver or kidney cancer. CDR3 amino acids: CSVTGTGLSTDTQYF. Here the CDR3 DNA reads TGCAGCGTAACTGGGACAGGCCTTAGCACAGATACGCAGTATTTT.